This T cell receptor beta chain was found in a study of cytomegalovirus exposure and HLA in healthy donors. This clone was detected only a few times. Germline loops: CDR1 MNHEY, CDR2 SVGAGI. J lost 7 bases, V lost 4 bases, and 3 bases had no gene match. The CDR3 covers 13 residues. The PCR ran on 60 Vbeta and 13 Jbeta primers. The repertoire was sequenced with immunoSEQ multiplex PCR; TCRdb's copy has only in-frame clones and lacks some. This repertoire shows some 190,000 clones, 70% to 80% found once; its top ten account for 14%. The sample taken for sequencing was PBMCs. The source is a woman aged 25 to 39 in good health and CMV-seropositive. This chain uses TRBV6-5 with TRBJ2-2, with 7 positions matching TRBD2. The CDR3 bases are TGTGCCAGCAGTTTGCGGGGGATCGGGGAGCTGTTTTTT. This gives the protein CASSLRGIGELFF.